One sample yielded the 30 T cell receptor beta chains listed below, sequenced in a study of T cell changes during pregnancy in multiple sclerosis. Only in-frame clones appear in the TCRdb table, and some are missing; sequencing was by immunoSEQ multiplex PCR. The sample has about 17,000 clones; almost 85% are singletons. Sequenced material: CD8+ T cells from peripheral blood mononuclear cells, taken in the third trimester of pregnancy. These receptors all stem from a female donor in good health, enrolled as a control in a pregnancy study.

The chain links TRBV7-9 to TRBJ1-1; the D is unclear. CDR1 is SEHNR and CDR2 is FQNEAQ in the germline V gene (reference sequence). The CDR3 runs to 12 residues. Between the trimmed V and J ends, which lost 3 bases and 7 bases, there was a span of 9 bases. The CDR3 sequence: CASSFISVEAFF. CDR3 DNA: TGTGCCAGCAGCTTTATTTCAGTTGAAGCTTTCTTT.

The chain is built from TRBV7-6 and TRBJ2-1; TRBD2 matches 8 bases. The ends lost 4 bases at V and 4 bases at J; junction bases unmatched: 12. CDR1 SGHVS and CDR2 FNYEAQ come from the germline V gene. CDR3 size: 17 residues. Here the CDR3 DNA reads TGTGCCAGCAGCTCATCTAGAGCGGGAGACGGTTACAATGAGCAGTTCTTC. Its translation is CASSSSRAGDGYNEQFF.

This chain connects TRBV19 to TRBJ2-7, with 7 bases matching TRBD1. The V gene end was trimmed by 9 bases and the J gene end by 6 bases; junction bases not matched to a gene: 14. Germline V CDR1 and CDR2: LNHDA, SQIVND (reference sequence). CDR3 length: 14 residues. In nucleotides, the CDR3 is TGTGCCAGCGGAAGAGGGGGCGATCTAAGCGAGCAGTACTTC. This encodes CASGRGGDLSEQYF.

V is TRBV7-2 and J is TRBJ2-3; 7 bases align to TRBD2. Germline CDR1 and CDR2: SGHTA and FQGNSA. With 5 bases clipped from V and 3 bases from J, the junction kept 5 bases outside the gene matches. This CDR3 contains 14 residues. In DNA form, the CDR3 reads TGTGCCAGCAGCCAAGCGGGGCTGACAGATACGCAGTATTTT. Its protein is CASSQAGLTDTQYF.

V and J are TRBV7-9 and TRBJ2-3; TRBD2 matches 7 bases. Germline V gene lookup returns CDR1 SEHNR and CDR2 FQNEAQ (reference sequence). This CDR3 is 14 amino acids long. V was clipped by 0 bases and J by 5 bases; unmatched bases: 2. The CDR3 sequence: CASSLAGGQDTQYF. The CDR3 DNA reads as TGTGCCAGCAGCTTAGCGGGAGGGCAAGATACGCAGTATTTT.

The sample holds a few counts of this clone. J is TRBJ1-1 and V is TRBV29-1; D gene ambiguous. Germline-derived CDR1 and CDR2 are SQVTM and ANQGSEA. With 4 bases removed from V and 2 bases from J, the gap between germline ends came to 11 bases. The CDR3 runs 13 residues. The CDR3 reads CSVVRGTNTEAFF. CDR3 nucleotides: TGCAGCGTTGTACGGGGAACCAACACTGAAGCTTTCTTT.

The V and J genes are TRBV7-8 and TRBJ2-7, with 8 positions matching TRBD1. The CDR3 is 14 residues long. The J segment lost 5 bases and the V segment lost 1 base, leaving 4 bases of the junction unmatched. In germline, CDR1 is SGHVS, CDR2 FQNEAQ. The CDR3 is CASSLVTGVNEQYF. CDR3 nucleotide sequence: TGTGCCAGCAGCTTAGTGACAGGGGTGAACGAGCAGTACTTC.

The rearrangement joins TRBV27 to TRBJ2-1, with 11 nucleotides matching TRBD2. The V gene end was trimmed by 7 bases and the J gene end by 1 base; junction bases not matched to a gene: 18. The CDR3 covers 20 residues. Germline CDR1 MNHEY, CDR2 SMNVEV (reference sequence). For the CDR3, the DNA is TGTGCCAGCACCCCAAGAGGAGGTCTAGCGGGAGGCGGGTCCTACAATGAGCAGTTCTTC. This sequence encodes CASTPRGGLAGGGSYNEQFF.

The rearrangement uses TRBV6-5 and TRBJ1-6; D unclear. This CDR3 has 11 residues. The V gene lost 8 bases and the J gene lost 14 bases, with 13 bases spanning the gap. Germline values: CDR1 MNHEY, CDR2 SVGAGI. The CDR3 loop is CASGVPRALHF. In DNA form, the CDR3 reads TGTGCCAGCGGTGTTCCTCGGGCCCTCCACTTT.

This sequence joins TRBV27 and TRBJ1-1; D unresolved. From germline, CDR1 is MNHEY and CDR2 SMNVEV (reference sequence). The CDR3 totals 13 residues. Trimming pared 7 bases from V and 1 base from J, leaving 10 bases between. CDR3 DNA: TGTGCCAGCATGCGGGGAGGGAACACTGAAGCTTTCTTT. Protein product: CASMRGGNTEAFF.

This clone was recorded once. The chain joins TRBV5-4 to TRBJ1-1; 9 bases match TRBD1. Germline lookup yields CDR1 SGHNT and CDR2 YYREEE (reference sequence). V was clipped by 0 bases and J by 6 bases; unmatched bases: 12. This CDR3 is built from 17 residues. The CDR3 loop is CASSLGVSGQGIAEAFF. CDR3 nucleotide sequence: TGTGCCAGCAGCTTGGGTGTTTCAGGACAGGGGATAGCTGAAGCTTTCTTT.

The CDR3 DNA reads as TGTGCCAGCAGCAGCGCTAGCGGGACCTACGAGCAGTACTTC. The encoded protein is CASSSASGTYEQYF. The chain carries TRBV27 and TRBJ2-7; 9 nucleotides match TRBD2. The V gene's germline CDR1 is MNHEY and CDR2 SMNVEV (reference sequence). V trimming: 6 bases; J trimming: 2 bases; junction bases outside the gene matches: 5. This CDR3 has 14 amino acids.

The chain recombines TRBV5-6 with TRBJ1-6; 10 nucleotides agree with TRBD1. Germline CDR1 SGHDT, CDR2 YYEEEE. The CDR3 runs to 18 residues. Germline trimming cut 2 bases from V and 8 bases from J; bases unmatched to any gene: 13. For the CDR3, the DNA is TGTGCCAGCAGCTTCCCCACCGCGGACAGGGGGATGTATTCACCCCTCCACTTT. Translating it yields CASSFPTADRGMYSPLHF.

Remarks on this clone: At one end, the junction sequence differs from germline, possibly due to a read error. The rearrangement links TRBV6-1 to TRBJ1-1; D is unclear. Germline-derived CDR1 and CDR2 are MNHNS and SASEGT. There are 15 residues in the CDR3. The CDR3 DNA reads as TGTGCCAGCAGTGAGCTTCTGACTGAAGTGGAGACTAGCAGTTTT. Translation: CASSELLTEVETSSF.

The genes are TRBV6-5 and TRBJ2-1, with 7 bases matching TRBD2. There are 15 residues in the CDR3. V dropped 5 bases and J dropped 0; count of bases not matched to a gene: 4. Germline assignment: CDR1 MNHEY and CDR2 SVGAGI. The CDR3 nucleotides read TGTGCCAGCAGTAGCGGGATCGACTCCTACAATGAGCAGTTCTTC. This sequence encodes CASSSGIDSYNEQFF.

CDR3 DNA sequence: TGTGCCACCAGCAGAGACAGGGGTCAGGGTCAGCCCCAGCATTTT. Its translation is CATSRDRGQGQPQHF. The chain uses TRBV15 and TRBJ1-5; TRBD1 is a possible D gene (6 bases). This CDR3 is 15 amino acids long. V was pared by 0 bases and J by 6 bases, with 12 bases between. Germline assignment: CDR1 LNHNV and CDR2 YYDKDF (reference sequence).

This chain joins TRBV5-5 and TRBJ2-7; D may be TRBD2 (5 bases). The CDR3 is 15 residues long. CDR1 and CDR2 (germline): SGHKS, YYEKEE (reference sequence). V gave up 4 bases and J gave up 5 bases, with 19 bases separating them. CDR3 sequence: CASSNDGLPSHEQYF. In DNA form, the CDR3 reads TGTGCCAGCAGCAATGACGGCCTCCCTAGCCACGAGCAGTACTTC.

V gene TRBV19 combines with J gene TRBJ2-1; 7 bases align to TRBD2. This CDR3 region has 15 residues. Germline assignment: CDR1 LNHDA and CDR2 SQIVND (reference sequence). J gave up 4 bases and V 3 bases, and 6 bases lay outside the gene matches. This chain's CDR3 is CASSMLADLYNEQFF. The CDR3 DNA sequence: TGTGCCAGTAGTATGCTAGCGGACCTTTACAATGAGCAGTTCTTC.

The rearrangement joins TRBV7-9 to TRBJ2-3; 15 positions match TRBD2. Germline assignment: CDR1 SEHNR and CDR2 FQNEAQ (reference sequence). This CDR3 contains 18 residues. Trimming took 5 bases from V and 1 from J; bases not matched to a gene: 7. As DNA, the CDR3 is TGTGCCAGCAGCATAGGACTAGCGGGAGGGCCGGGCACAGATACGCAGTATTTT. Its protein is CASSIGLAGGPGTDTQYF.

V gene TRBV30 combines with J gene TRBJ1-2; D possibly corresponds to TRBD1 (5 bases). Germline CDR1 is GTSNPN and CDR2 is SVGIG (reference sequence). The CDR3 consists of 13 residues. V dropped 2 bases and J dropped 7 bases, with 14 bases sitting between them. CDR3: CAWSPDSLGGYTF. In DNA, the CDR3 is TGTGCCTGGAGTCCAGACAGTCTTGGTGGCTACACCTTC.

The CDR3 is CASSFMRRSATNEKLFF. The CDR3 DNA is TGTGCCAGCAGCTTTATGAGGAGGAGTGCAACTAATGAAAAACTGTTTTTT. This chain connects TRBV11-2 to TRBJ1-4; D uncertain. V was cut by 3 bases and J by 0 bases, with 14 bases left in between. The CDR3 runs 17 residues. In germline, CDR1 is SGHAT, CDR2 FQNNGV.

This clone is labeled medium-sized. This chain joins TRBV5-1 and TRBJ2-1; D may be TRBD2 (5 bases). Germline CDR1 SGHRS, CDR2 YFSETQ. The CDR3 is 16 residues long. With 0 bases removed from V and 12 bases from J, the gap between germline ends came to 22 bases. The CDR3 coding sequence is TGCGCCAGCAGCTTGGCCAGCGACACGGCGTCGGAGGTGCAGTTCTTC. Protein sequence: CASSLASDTASEVQFF. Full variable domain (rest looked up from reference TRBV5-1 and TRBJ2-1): KAGVTQTPRYLIKTRGQQVTLSCSPISGHRSVSWYQQTPGQGLQFLFEYFSETQRNKGNFPGRFSGRQFSNSRSEMNVSTLELGDSALYLCASSLASDTASEVQFFGPGTRLTVL.

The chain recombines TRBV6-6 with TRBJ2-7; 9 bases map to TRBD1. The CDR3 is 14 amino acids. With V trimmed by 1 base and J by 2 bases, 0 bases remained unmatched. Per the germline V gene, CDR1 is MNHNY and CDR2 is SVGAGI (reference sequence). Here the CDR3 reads CASSYYRGPYEQYF. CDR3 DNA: TGTGCCAGCAGTTACTACAGGGGGCCCTACGAGCAGTACTTC.

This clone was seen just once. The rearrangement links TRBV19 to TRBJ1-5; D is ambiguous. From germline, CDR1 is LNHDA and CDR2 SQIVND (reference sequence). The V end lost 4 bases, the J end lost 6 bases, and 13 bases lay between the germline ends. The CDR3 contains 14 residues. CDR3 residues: CASSNGPGIQPQHF. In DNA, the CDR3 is TGTGCCAGTAGTAATGGGCCCGGTATTCAGCCCCAGCATTTT.

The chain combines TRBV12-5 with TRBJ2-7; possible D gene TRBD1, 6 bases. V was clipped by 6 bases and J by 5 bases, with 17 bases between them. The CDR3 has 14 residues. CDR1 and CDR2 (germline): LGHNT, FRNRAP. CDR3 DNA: TGTGCTAGTGGACTCTCGGGACATACAGACGAGCAGTACTTC. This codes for CASGLSGHTDEQYF. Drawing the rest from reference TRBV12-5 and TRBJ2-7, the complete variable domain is DARVTQTPRHKVTEMGQEVTMRCQPILGHNTVFWYRQTMMQGLELLAYFRNRAPLDDSGMPKDRFSAEMPDATLATLKIQPSEPRDSAVYFCASGLSGHTDEQYFGPGTRLTVT.

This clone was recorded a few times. The CDR3 coding sequence is TGTGCCAGCAGCTCACTAGGACAGCAGACCCAGTACTTC. Translated: CASSSLGQQTQYF. V gene TRBV13 combines with J gene TRBJ2-5, with D possibly matching TRBD1 (6 bases). The CDR3 runs to 13 residues. V was pared by 4 bases and J by 6 bases, with 12 bases between. CDR1 is PRHDT, CDR2 FYEKMQ, per germline (reference sequence).

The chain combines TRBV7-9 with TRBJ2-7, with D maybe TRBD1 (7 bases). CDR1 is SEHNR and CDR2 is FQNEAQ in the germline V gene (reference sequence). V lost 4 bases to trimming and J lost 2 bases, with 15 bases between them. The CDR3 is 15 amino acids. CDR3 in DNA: TGTGCCAGCAGCTCGCGGGACAGAGGAGCCTACGAGCAGTACTTC. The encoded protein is CASSSRDRGAYEQYF. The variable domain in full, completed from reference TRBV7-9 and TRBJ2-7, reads DTGVSQNPRHKITKRGQNVTFRCDPISEHNRLYWYRQTLGQGPEFLTYFQNEAQLEKSRLLSDRFSAERPKGSFSTLEIQRTEQGDSAMYLCASSSRDRGAYEQYFGPGTRLTVT.

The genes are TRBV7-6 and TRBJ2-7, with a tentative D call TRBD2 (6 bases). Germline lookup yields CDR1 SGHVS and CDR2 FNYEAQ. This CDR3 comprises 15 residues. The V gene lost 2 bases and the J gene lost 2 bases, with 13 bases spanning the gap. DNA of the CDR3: TGTGCCAGCAGCTTACCGGGACTGGGGGCCTACGAGCAGTACTTC. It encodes CASSLPGLGAYEQYF.

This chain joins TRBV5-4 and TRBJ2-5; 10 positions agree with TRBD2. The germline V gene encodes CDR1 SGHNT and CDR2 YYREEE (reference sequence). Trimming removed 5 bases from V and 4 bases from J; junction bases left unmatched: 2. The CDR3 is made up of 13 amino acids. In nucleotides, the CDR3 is TGTGCCAGCAGTTTAGCGGGGGGAGAGACCCAGTACTTC. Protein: CASSLAGGETQYF.

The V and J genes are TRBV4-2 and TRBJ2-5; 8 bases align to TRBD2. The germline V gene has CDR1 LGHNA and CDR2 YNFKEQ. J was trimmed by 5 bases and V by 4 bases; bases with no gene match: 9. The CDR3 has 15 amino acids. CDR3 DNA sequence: TGTGCCAGCAGCCCTCTAGCGGGCCTGTGGGAGACCCAGTACTTC. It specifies CASSPLAGLWETQYF.